The next 7 T cell receptor beta chains were all read from a single sample in a study of cytomegalovirus exposure and HLA in healthy donors. 13 Jbeta primers and 60 Vbeta primers were used for the PCR. Sequencing was performed with immunoSEQ multiplex PCR; in TCRdb, only in-frame clones are kept and a portion is missing. This table has over 150,000 clones, 70% to 85% appearing once. Input material: PBMCs. Receptors were obtained from a man aged 25-45 years in good health and CMV-seropositive.

The chain carries TRBV19 and TRBJ2-6; D not resolved. With 8 bases removed from V and 0 bases from J, the gap between germline ends came to 11 bases. The CDR3 is made up of 15 amino acids. Germline CDR1 reads LNHDA; CDR2 reads SQIVND (reference sequence). The CDR3 bases are TGTGCCAGTGTCGACATACTCTCTGGGGCCAACGTCCTGACTTTC. Translated, it gives CASVDILSGANVLTF. Full variable domain (missing parts from reference TRBV19 and TRBJ2-6): DGGITQSPKYLFRKEGQNVTLSCEQNLNHDAMYWYRQDPGQGLRLIYYSQIVNDFQKGDIAEGYSVSREKKESFPLTVTSAQKNPTAFYLCASVDILSGANVLTFGAGSRLTVL.

The genes are TRBV14 and TRBJ2-3; TRBD1 aligns across 8 bases. The trim removed 7 bases at V and 1 base at J, leaving 4 bases unmatched. CDR3 length equals 14 residues. Germline V gene lookup returns CDR1 SGHDN and CDR2 FVKESK. As DNA, the CDR3 is TGTGCCAGCACCGGGACAGGTCGCACAGATACGCAGTATTTT. Amino acids: CASTGTGRTDTQYF.

The genes are TRBV6-6 and TRBJ2-5; D is ambiguous. The CDR3 loop spans 14 amino acids. The V and J ends lost 5 bases and 4 bases respectively, with 14 bases between them. CDR1 is MNHNY and CDR2 is SVGAGI in the germline V gene (reference sequence). CDR3 residues: CASSKTLAVETQYF. DNA of the CDR3: TGTGCCAGCAGTAAAACTTTAGCAGTAGAGACCCAGTACTTC.

J is TRBJ1-5 and V is TRBV27; weak D call: TRBD1 (5 bases). The germline V and J ends were trimmed by 8 bases and 4 bases, with 12 bases remaining between them. CDR3 size: 13 residues. The germline CDR1 and CDR2 sequences are MNHEY and SMNVEV (reference sequence). The CDR3 is CASAVGGNQPQHF. The CDR3 nucleotides read TGTGCCAGCGCCGTTGGGGGGAATCAGCCCCAGCATTTT.

This clone turned up a few times. V and J are TRBV27 and TRBJ2-5; the D gene is possibly TRBD2 (5 bases). This CDR3 is 15 amino acids long. Between the trimmed V and J ends, which lost 2 bases and 0 bases, there was a span of 10 bases. Germline V gene sequence: CDR1 MNHEY, CDR2 SMNVEV (reference sequence). The CDR3 protein is CASSLHGVYQETQYF. The CDR3 bases are TGTGCCAGCAGTTTACACGGGGTATACCAAGAGACCCAGTACTTC.

This chain connects TRBV29-1 to TRBJ2-5; TRBD2 might be the D (5 bases). This CDR3 has 14 residues. CDR1 and CDR2 (germline): SQVTM, ANQGSEA. V was pared by 6 bases and J by 4 bases, with 18 bases between. In DNA, the CDR3 is TGCAGCGTAAAGGTGGGGAGAAGGGTAGAGACCCAGTACTTC. It encodes CSVKVGRRVETQYF. The complete variable domain, with remaining parts taken from reference TRBV29-1 and TRBJ2-5, reads SAVISQKPSRDICQRGTSLTIQCQVDSQVTMMFWYRQQPGQSLTLIATANQGSEATYESGFVIDKFPISRPNLTFSTLTVSNMSPEDSSIYLCSVKVGRRVETQYFGPGTRLLVL.

The gene calls are TRBV13 and TRBJ2-5; 8 bases agree with TRBD1. Germline V gene lookup returns CDR1 PRHDT and CDR2 FYEKMQ (reference sequence). Unmatched junction bases numbered 10, after V lost 3 bases and J lost 4 bases. The length of the CDR3 is 16 residues. The CDR3 protein is CASSFRDRKDIETQYF. For the CDR3, the DNA is TGTGCCAGCAGCTTCCGGGACAGGAAGGACATAGAGACCCAGTACTTC.